This passage covers 28 T cell receptor beta chains from one sample sequenced in a study of T cells in localized non-small cell lung cancer. Assay: immunoSEQ multiplex PCR; the TCRdb copy retains only in-frame clones and omits some. The sample carries 870 or so clones, under 30% recorded once. The specimen was lung tumor tissue, collected before any cancer treatment. Source of these receptors: a female donor of 60 years or more with stage I squamous cell lung carcinoma.

This sequence joins TRBV15 and TRBJ2-2; a weak D match, TRBD2 (6 bases). V was cut by 1 base and J by 7 bases, with 19 bases left in between. Germline V lookup: CDR1 LNHNV, CDR2 YYDKDF (reference sequence). This CDR3 contains 17 residues. This CDR3 is CATSRALTRTGIGELFF. CDR3 DNA sequence: TGTGCCACCAGCAGAGCGTTGACTAGAACGGGAATCGGGGAGCTGTTTTTT. Full variable domain (remainder filled in from reference TRBV15 and TRBJ2-2): DAMVIQNPRYQVTQFGKPVTLSCSQTLNHNVMYWYQQKSSQAPKLLFHYYDKDFNNEADTPDNFQSRRPNTSFCFLDIRSPGLGDTAMYLCATSRALTRTGIGELFFGEGSRLTVL.

This clone was seen once. The chain links TRBV15 to TRBJ2-5, with 7 nucleotides matching TRBD2. V dropped 9 bases and J dropped 1; count of bases not matched to a gene: 11. This CDR3 has 15 residues. CDR1 is LNHNV, CDR2 YYDKDF, per germline (reference sequence). This chain's CDR3 is CATGQGGESQETQYF. As DNA, the CDR3 is TGTGCCACAGGGCAGGGAGGGGAGAGCCAAGAGACCCAGTACTTC. The whole variable domain, remainder taken from reference TRBV15 and TRBJ2-5, is DAMVIQNPRYQVTQFGKPVTLSCSQTLNHNVMYWYQQKSSQAPKLLFHYYDKDFNNEADTPDNFQSRRPNTSFCFLDIRSPGLGDTAMYLCATGQGGESQETQYFGPGTRLLVL.

By share of the sample, this clone is large. V gene TRBV6-8 combines with J gene TRBJ1-1; TRBD1 matches at 7 bases. The CDR3 has 13 amino acids. The germline V gene encodes CDR1 MNHGY and CDR2 SAAAGT. The junction had 8 bases not matched to a gene; V was cut back by 5 bases and J by 8 bases. Written as DNA, the CDR3 is TGTGCCAGCAGTGGCCAGGGGGTTCTCGAAGCTTTCTTT. Amino acids: CASSGQGVLEAFF.

This clone was seen a handful of times. The chain combines TRBV28 with TRBJ1-1; 8 bases are shared with TRBD1. V lost 6 bases to trimming and J lost 4 bases; unmatched junction nucleotides: 7. The CDR3 has 14 residues. The V gene's germline CDR1 is MDHEN and CDR2 SYDVKM. DNA of the CDR3: TGTGCCAGCAGGTCAGGGGGCGAGAGCACTGAAGCTTTCTTT. Amino acids: CASRSGGESTEAFF. Together with reference TRBV28 and TRBJ1-1, the CDR3 gives the full variable domain: DVKVTQSSRYLVKRTGEKVFLECVQDMDHENMFWYRQDPGLGLRLIYFSYDVKMKEKGDIPEGYSVSREKKERFSLILESASTNQTSMYLCASRSGGESTEAFFGQGTRLTVV.

The J gene is TRBJ1-6, the V gene TRBV6-8; no clear D gene. The CDR3 has 15 residues. Trimming took 0 bases from V and 7 from J, leaving 10 bases between them. Germline loops: CDR1 MNHGY, CDR2 SAAAGT. CDR3 in amino acids: CASSYSARGNSPLHF. The CDR3, as DNA: TGTGCCAGCAGTTACTCGGCCAGAGGGAATTCACCCCTCCACTTT.

The rearrangement uses TRBV5-1 and TRBJ1-4; D unresolved. Per germline, CDR1 SGHRS and CDR2 YFSETQ. The CDR3 totals 14 residues. The germline V and J ends were trimmed by 4 bases and 0 bases, with 7 bases remaining between them. CDR3: CASSLTATNEKLFF. For the CDR3, the DNA is TGCGCCAGCAGCCTTACAGCAACTAATGAAAAACTGTTTTTT.

J is TRBJ1-1 and V is TRBV11-3; D might be TRBD1 (5 bases). The ends were cut back, 4 bases at V and 8 bases at J, with 17 bases in the middle. CDR1 and CDR2 from the germline V gene are SGHNT and YENEEA. The CDR3 length is 14 residues. CDR3 amino acids: CASSWGLRGEEAFF. The CDR3, as DNA: TGTGCCAGCAGCTGGGGACTCCGTGGGGAGGAAGCTTTCTTT.

This clone is judged medium-sized. The chain joins TRBV1 to TRBJ2-1. TRBV1 has pseudogene status. The CDR3 length is 16 residues. The CDR3 sequence is CASSQDGSPWGNEQFF. CDR3 in DNA: TGCGCCAGCAGCCAAGATGGGTCCCCGTGGGGCAATGAGCAGTTCTTC.

The chain links TRBV11-3 to TRBJ1-1; 7 bases align to TRBD1. Germline-derived CDR1 and CDR2 are SGHNT and YENEEA. Unmatched junction bases numbered 4, after V lost 3 bases and J lost 3 bases. CDR3 size: 14 residues. The CDR3 sequence is CASSLGQPYTEAFF. In nucleotides, the CDR3 is TGTGCCAGCAGCTTGGGACAGCCCTACACTGAAGCTTTCTTT.

V usage is TRBV25-1 and J usage is TRBJ2-5, with a tentative D call TRBD2 (6 bases). CDR1 and CDR2 (germline): MGHDK, SYGVNS. This CDR3 is 14 amino acids long. Trimming took 4 bases from V and 5 from J, leaving 14 bases between them. CDR3 protein: CASSAQGGGETQYF. CDR3 sequence (DNA): TGTGCCAGCAGTGCGCAGGGAGGAGGTGAGACCCAGTACTTC.

The chain has TRBV18 and TRBJ2-1, with 12 bases lining up with TRBD2. This CDR3 has 16 amino acids. The V segment lost 4 bases and the J segment 7 bases; nucleotides outside the gene matches: 8. Germline V gene data show CDR1 as KGHSH and CDR2 as LQKENI. CDR3 DNA: TGTGCCAGCTCACGTCCTAGCGGGGGGGGCAGGAATGAGCAGTTCTTC. It specifies CASSRPSGGGRNEQFF. The full variable domain, rest sourced from reference TRBV18 and TRBJ2-1, is NAGVMQNPRHLVRRRGQEARLRCSPMKGHSHVYWYRQLPEEGLKFMVYLQKENIIDESGMPKERFSAEFPKEGPSILRIQQVVRGDSAAYFCASSRPSGGGRNEQFFGPGTRLTVL.

V and J are TRBV9 and TRBJ2-5; TRBD1 agrees at 8 bases. CDR1 and CDR2 from the germline V gene are SGDLS and YYNGEE. Trimming took 1 base from V and 2 from J; bases not matched to a gene: 4. This CDR3 is 15 amino acids long. DNA of the CDR3: TGTGCCAGCAGCGTACAGACAGGGGAGCAAGAGACCCAGTACTTC. This gives the protein CASSVQTGEQETQYF. Complete variable domain (other parts from reference TRBV9 and TRBJ2-5): DSGVTQTPKHLITATGQRVTLRCSPRSGDLSVYWYQQSLDQGLQFLIQYYNGEERAKGNILERFSAQQFPDLHSELNLSSLELGDSALYFCASSVQTGEQETQYFGPGTRLLVL.

A remark on this clone: Other DNA sequences of this sample code for an identical CDR3. CDR3 sequence reads: CASSPLSGSSYNEQFF. CDR3 DNA: TGTGCCAGCTCACCACTTAGCGGGAGCTCCTACAATGAGCAGTTCTTC. The chain uses TRBV18 and TRBJ2-1; TRBD2 aligns across 9 bases. J lost 0 bases, V lost 1 base, and 1 base had no gene match. The CDR3 runs to 16 residues. CDR1 KGHSH and CDR2 LQKENI come from the germline V gene.

This clone occurred a few times. V gene TRBV6-8 combines with J gene TRBJ2-2; no clear D. The CDR3 has 13 amino acids. From germline, CDR1 is MNHGY and CDR2 SAAAGT. V gave up 7 bases and J gave up 8 bases, with 14 bases separating them. DNA of the CDR3: TGTGCCAGCATCCCCACGAGCAGGGGGGAGCTGTTTTTT. It specifies CASIPTSRGELFF.

This clone was detected only a few times. The V gene is TRBV6-8, the J gene TRBJ2-2, with 7 bases lining up with TRBD1. J was trimmed by 6 bases and V by 5 bases; bases with no gene match: 3. The CDR3 contains 13 residues. CDR1 MNHGY and CDR2 SAAAGT come from the germline V gene. The CDR3 coding sequence is TGTGCCAGCAGTGTCGGGACAGCCGGGGAGCTGTTTTTT. Protein: CASSVGTAGELFF.

By share, this clone ranks as large. J is TRBJ1-1 and V is TRBV18; the D gene is possibly TRBD1 (6 bases). Trimming left V 2 bases short and J 2 bases short, with 9 bases between. Germline lookup yields CDR1 KGHSH and CDR2 LQKENI. This CDR3 is 14 amino acids long. The CDR3, as DNA: TGTGCCAGCTCACCAAGCAGGGGTAACACTGAAGCTTTCTTT. This codes for CASSPSRGNTEAFF. The variable domain in full, with the rest retrieved from reference TRBV18 and TRBJ1-1, is NAGVMQNPRHLVRRRGQEARLRCSPMKGHSHVYWYRQLPEEGLKFMVYLQKENIIDESGMPKERFSAEFPKEGPSILRIQQVVRGDSAAYFCASSPSRGNTEAFFGQGTRLTVV.

This chain joins TRBV9 and TRBJ1-4; unclear D gene. Germline CDR1 and CDR2: SGDLS and YYNGEE. The CDR3 consists of 14 residues. The V end lost 5 bases, the J end lost 5 bases, and 13 bases lay between the germline ends. The DNA for the CDR3 is TGTGCCAGCAGTCGAGACGGTGGGAATGAAAAACTGTTTTTT. Protein: CASSRDGGNEKLFF.

The chain recombines TRBV6-8 with TRBJ1-2; D gene unclear. Deletions cut 2 bases from V and 8 bases from J, with 18 bases between. The CDR3 consists of 15 residues. The germline CDR1 and CDR2 sequences are MNHGY and SAAAGT. This CDR3 is CASSYARTAGEGYTF. For the CDR3, the DNA is TGTGCCAGCAGTTACGCTCGGACCGCCGGGGAGGGCTACACCTTC.

The chain recombines TRBV19 with TRBJ2-1; 12 bases fit TRBD2. Germline CDR1 is LNHDA and CDR2 is SQIVND (reference sequence). V lost 3 bases and J lost 3; bases outside the gene matches: 3. This CDR3 has 16 amino acids. DNA of the CDR3: TGTGCCAGTAGTATGACTAGCGGGAGCATCTACAATGAGCAGTTCTTC. Amino acids: CASSMTSGSIYNEQFF. Full variable domain (outside the CDR3, taken from reference TRBV19 and TRBJ2-1): DGGITQSPKYLFRKEGQNVTLSCEQNLNHDAMYWYRQDPGQGLRLIYYSQIVNDFQKGDIAEGYSVSREKKESFPLTVTSAQKNPTAFYLCASSMTSGSIYNEQFFGPGTRLTVL.

V gene TRBV29-1 combines with J gene TRBJ1-1; maybe TRBD1 (6 bases). Trimming shortened V by 4 bases and J by 3 bases, and 15 bases separated the two germline ends. Germline CDR1 SQVTM, CDR2 ANQGSEA. CDR3 length equals 14 residues. The CDR3 here is CSVAEGGRDTEAFF. CDR3 DNA sequence: TGCAGCGTTGCAGAGGGGGGTCGGGACACTGAAGCTTTCTTT.

This clone was detected a few times. The chain uses TRBV28 and TRBJ2-1, with a tentative D call TRBD2 (7 bases). V was shortened by 5 bases and J by 5 bases, with 25 bases between the two germline ends. The germline V gene has CDR1 MDHEN and CDR2 SYDVKM. The CDR3 spans 18 residues. The CDR3 protein is CASSQIRLGRGSNNEQFF. CDR3 nucleotides: TGTGCCAGCAGTCAGATTCGACTAGGGAGGGGGTCTAACAATGAGCAGTTCTTC.

By share of the sample, this clone is medium-sized (0.01 to 0.1%). The V gene is TRBV11-3, the J gene TRBJ1-1; D may be TRBD1 (5 bases). The CDR3 consists of 14 residues. Germline V lookup: CDR1 SGHNT, CDR2 YENEEA. Trimming removed 5 bases at V and 3 bases at J, with 13 bases between. In nucleotides, the CDR3 is TGTGCCAGCAGCCTCCTTGCGGGGGACACTGAAGCTTTCTTT. It is translated as CASSLLAGDTEAFF.

The chain combines TRBV28 with TRBJ1-2; D is unclear. Trimming pared 2 bases from V and 2 bases from J, leaving 9 bases between. Germline V gene data show CDR1 as MDHEN and CDR2 as SYDVKM. The CDR3 is 14 amino acids. In nucleotides, the CDR3 is TGTGCCAGCAGTTTACACGGGGTAAACTATGGCTACACCTTC. Protein: CASSLHGVNYGYTF.

The rearrangement uses TRBV6-8 and TRBJ2-2; the match to TRBD2 covers 10 bases. After removal of 6 bases from V and 0 bases from J, the junction contained 7 bases not matched to a gene. The CDR3 runs to 17 residues. Germline V lookup: CDR1 MNHGY, CDR2 SAAAGT. The CDR3 sequence is CASRELAGSANTGELFF. In DNA form, the CDR3 reads TGTGCCAGCAGAGAACTAGCGGGATCCGCGAACACCGGGGAGCTGTTTTTT.

This clone is labeled medium-sized. In nucleotides, the CDR3 is TGTGCCAGCAGCTTGCCGACTAGCGGGAGTCACGGTACGCAGTATTTT. Its translation is CASSLPTSGSHGTQYF. The rearrangement links TRBV11-3 to TRBJ2-3, with 12 bases aligning to TRBD2. Germline V gene data show CDR1 as SGHNT and CDR2 as YENEEA. The CDR3 contains 16 residues. J was trimmed by 8 bases and V by 3 bases; bases with no gene match: 9.

This clone was seen more than once but under ten times. The rearrangement joins TRBV9 to TRBJ2-7, with 9 positions matching TRBD1. The CDR3 has 13 amino acids. Per the germline V gene, CDR1 is SGDLS and CDR2 is YYNGEE. Losses at the gene ends were 3 bases for V and 2 bases for J; bases not matched to a gene: 0. CDR3 DNA sequence: TGTGCCAGCAGCGGACAGGGGGCCTACGAGCAGTACTTC. It encodes CASSGQGAYEQYF.

This clone qualifies as medium-sized. The V call is TRBV7-7, the J call TRBJ2-1; possible D gene TRBD1, 6 bases. The V end was cut by 5 bases, the J end by 5 bases, with 13 bases between. The length of the CDR3 is 14 residues. The V gene's germline CDR1 is SSHAT and CDR2 FNYEAQ (reference sequence). CDR3 bases: TGTGCCAGCAGCGTCGGACAGAAAGACAATGAGCAGTTCTTC. The encoded protein is CASSVGQKDNEQFF.

The CDR3: CASLGAANEKLFF. In DNA, the CDR3 is TGTGCCAGCTTAGGGGCAGCTAATGAAAAACTGTTTTTT. The chain recombines TRBV25-1 with TRBJ1-4; D is perhaps TRBD1 (5 bases). The V gene lost 8 bases and the J gene lost 3 bases, with 10 bases spanning the gap. In germline, CDR1 is MGHDK, CDR2 SYGVNS. CDR3 size: 13 residues.